Included here is one TCR beta chain sequence, with context. This record comes from a study of control samples from healthy donors and cancer patients. Generated by immunoSEQ multiplex PCR, the TCRdb table keeps only in-frame clones and is missing some. Here the sample spans tens of thousands of clones, around 85% being singletons. The sequencing sample was made of PBMCs. The origin of this receptor is a woman in her fifties or sixties with head and neck cancer.

Here the CDR3 DNA reads TGTGCCAGCAGCTTATCGACAGGTTCCACTGAAGCTTTCTTT. This codes for CASSLSTGSTEAFF. V gene TRBV7-2 combines with J gene TRBJ1-1; tentative D call: TRBD1 (6 bases). Germline V gene data show CDR1 as SGHTA and CDR2 as FQGNSA. The CDR3 is 14 amino acids. The ends were cut back, 2 bases at V and 4 bases at J, with 11 bases in the middle.